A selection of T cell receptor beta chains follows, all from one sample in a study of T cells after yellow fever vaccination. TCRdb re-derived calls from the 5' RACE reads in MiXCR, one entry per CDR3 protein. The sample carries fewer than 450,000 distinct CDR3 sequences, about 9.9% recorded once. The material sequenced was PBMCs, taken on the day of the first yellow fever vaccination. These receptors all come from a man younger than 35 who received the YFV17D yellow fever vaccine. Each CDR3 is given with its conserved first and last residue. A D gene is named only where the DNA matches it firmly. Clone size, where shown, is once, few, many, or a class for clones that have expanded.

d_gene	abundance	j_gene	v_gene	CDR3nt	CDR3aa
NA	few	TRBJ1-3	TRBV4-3	TGCGCCAGCAGCCAAGATGGGACGGGCTTGGGGAACACCATATATTTT	CASSQDGTGLGNTIYF
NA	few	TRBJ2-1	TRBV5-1	TGCGCCAGCAGCCTGTGGAGCAGCTCCTACAATGAGCAGTTCTTC	CASSLWSSSYNEQFF
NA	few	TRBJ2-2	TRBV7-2	TGTGCCAGCAGCCCAGGGACCCGAAGCACCGGGGAGCTGTTTTTT	CASSPGTRSTGELFF
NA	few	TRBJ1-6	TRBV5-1	TGCGCCAGCAGCTTGGCCGGGGGCGGATTTTCACCCCTCCACTTT	CASSLAGGGFSPLHF
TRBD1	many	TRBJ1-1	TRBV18	TGTGCCAGCTCACGTACCGGGACAGGGGAAAACACTGAAGCTTTCTTT	CASSRTGTGENTEAFF
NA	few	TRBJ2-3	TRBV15	TGTGCCACCAGCAGACAGGGTTCCACAGATACGCAGTATTTT	CATSRQGSTDTQYF
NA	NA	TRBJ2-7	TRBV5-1	TGCGCCAGCACCAGGGGGGACGGAAAATACGAGCAGTACTTC	CASTRGDGKYEQYF
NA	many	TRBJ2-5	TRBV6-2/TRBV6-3	TGTGCCAGCAGCCCGGGACACACCTCAGAGACCCAGTACTTC	CASSPGHTSETQYF
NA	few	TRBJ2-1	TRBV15	TGTGCCACCAGCAGAGATCGATGGAGTGAGCAGTTCTTC	CATSRDRWSEQFF
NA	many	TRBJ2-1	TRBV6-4	TGTGCCAGCAGTGAAGGGGGTGAGCAGTTCTTC	CASSEGGEQFF
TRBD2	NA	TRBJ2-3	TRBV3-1	TGTGCCAGCAGCCGCACTAGCGGGGGGGCCGGTACGCAGTATTTT	CASSRTSGGAGTQYF
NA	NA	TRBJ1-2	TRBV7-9	TGTGCCAGCAGCTTTTTAGGACAGACTAACTATGGCTACACCTTC	CASSFLGQTNYGYTF
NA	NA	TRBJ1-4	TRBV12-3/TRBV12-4	TGTGCCAGCAGTTTAGGGGGGCGGCCTAATGAAAAACTGTTTTTT	CASSLGGRPNEKLFF
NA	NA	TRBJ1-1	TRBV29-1	TGCAGCCTGACCCGGCGGGACGTTGGAAACACTGAAGCTTTCTTT	CSLTRRDVGNTEAFF
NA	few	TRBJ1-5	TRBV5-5	TGTGCCAGCAGCTTGCAGCAGGGTAGCAATCAGCCCCAGCATTTT	CASSLQQGSNQPQHF
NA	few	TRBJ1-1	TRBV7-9	TGTGCCAGCAGCTTCTCGGCGGGGAGTCACACTGAAGCTTTCTTT	CASSFSAGSHTEAFF
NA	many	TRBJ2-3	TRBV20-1	TGCAGTGCTAGGGGCTTTCTAGCAAATAGCTCCGATACGCAGTATTTT	CSARGFLANSSDTQYF